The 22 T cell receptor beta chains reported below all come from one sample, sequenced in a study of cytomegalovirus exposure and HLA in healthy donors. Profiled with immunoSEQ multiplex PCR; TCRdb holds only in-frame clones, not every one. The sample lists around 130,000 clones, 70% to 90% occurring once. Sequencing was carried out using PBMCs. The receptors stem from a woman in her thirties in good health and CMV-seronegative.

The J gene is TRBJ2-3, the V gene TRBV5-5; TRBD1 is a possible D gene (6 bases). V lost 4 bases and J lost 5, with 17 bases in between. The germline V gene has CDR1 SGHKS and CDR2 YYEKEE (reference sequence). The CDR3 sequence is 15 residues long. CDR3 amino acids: CASSLTGWQGDTQYF. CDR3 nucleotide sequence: TGTGCCAGCAGCCTGACAGGCTGGCAGGGAGATACGCAGTATTTT.

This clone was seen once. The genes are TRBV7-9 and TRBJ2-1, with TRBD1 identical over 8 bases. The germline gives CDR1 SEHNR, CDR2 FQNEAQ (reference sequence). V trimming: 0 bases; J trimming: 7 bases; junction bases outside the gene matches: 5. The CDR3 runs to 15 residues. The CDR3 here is CASSLAGTGLNEQFF. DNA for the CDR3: TGTGCCAGCAGCTTAGCTGGGACAGGACTTAATGAGCAGTTCTTC.

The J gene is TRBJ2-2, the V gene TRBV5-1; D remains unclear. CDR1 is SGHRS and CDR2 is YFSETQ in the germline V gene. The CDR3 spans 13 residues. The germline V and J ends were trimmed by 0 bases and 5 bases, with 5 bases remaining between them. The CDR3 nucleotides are TGCGCCAGCAGCTTGGCCGGGACCGGGGAGCTGTTTTTT. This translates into CASSLAGTGELFF.

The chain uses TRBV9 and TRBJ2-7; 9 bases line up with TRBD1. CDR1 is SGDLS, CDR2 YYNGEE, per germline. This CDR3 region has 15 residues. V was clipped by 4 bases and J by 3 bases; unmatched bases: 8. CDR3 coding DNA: TGTGCCAGCAGCCCCGGGGGACAGGGCTTCTACGAGCAGTACTTC. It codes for CASSPGGQGFYEQYF.

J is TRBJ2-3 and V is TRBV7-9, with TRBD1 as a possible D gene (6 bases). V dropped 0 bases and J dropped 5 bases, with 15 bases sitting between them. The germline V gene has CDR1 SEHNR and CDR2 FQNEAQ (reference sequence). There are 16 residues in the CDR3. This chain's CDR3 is CASSLAKGQLGDTQYF. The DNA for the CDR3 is TGTGCCAGCAGCTTAGCGAAGGGACAATTGGGAGATACGCAGTATTTT.

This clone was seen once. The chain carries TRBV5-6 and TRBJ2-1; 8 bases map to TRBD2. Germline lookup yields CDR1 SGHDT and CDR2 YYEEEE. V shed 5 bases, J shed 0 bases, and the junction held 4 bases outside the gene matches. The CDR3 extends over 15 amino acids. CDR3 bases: TGTGCCAGCAGTTTAGCGGGGCACTCCTACAATGAGCAGTTCTTC. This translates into CASSLAGHSYNEQFF.

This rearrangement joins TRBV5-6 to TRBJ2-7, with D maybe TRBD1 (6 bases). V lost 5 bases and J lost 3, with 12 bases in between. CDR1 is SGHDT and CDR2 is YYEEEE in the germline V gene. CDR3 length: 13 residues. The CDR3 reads CASSTDRSYEQYF. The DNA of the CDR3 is TGTGCCAGCAGTACGGACAGAAGCTACGAGCAGTACTTC.

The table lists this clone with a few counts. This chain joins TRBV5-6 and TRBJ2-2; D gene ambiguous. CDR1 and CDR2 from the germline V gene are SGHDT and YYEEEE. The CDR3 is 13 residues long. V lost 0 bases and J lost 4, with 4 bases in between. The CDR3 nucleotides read TGTGCCAGCAGCTTGGCCGTCACCGGGGAGCTGTTTTTT. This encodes CASSLAVTGELFF.

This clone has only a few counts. DNA for the CDR3: TGTGCCAGCAGCTTGAGGCCCAGGGAAAACTATGGCTACACCTTC. Translated, it gives CASSLRPRENYGYTF. This chain links TRBV5-6 with TRBJ1-2; a possible D gene is TRBD1 (5 bases). The V gene lost 1 base and the J gene lost 2 bases, with 12 bases spanning the gap. From germline, CDR1 is SGHDT and CDR2 YYEEEE. The CDR3 covers 15 residues.

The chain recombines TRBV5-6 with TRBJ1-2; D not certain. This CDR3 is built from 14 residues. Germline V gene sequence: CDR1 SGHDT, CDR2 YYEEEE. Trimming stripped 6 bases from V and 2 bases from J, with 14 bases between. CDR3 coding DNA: TGTGCCAGCACCAGGACCGGAGGGAACTATGGCTACACCTTC. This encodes CASTRTGGNYGYTF.

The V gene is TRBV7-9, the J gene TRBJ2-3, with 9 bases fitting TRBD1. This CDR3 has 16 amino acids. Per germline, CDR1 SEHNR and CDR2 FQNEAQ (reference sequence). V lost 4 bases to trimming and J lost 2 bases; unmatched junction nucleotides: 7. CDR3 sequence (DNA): TGTGCCAGCAGCTCTACGGGACAGGGCCCCACAGATACGCAGTATTTT. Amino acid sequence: CASSSTGQGPTDTQYF. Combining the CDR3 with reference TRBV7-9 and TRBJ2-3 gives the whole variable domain DTGVSQNPRHKITKRGQNVTFRCDPISEHNRLYWYRQTLGQGPEFLTYFQNEAQLEKSRLLSDRFSAERPKGSFSTLEIQRTEQGDSAMYLCASSSTGQGPTDTQYFGPGTRLTVL.

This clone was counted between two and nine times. CDR3: CAWSGGGSNQPQHF. The CDR3 DNA reads TGTGCCTGGAGTGGAGGGGGTAGCAATCAGCCCCAGCATTTT. The chain uses TRBV30 and TRBJ1-5; maybe TRBD1 (6 bases). This CDR3 comprises 14 residues. CDR1 and CDR2 (germline): GTSNPN, SVGIG (reference sequence). The V end lost 1 base, the J end lost 0 bases, and 7 bases lay between the germline ends.

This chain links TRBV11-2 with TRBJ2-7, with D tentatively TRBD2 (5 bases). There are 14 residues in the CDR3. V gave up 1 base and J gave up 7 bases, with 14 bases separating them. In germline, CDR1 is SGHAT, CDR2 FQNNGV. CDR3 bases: TGTGCCAGCAGCTTAGGAGGAGGTTCGTGGGAGCAGTACTTC. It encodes CASSLGGGSWEQYF.

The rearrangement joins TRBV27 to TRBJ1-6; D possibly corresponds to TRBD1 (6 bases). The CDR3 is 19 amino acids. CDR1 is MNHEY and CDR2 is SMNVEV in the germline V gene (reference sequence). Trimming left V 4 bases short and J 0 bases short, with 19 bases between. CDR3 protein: CASSSWGQTVDSYNSPLHF. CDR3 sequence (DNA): TGTGCCAGCAGTTCCTGGGGGCAGACTGTTGACTCCTATAATTCACCCCTCCACTTT.

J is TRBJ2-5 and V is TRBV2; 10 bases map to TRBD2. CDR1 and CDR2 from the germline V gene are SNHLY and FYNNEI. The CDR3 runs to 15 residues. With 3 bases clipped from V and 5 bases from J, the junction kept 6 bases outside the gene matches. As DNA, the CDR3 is TGTGCCAGCAGTGAGAACAGAGCGGGGGGGGAGACCCAGTACTTC. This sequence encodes CASSENRAGGETQYF.

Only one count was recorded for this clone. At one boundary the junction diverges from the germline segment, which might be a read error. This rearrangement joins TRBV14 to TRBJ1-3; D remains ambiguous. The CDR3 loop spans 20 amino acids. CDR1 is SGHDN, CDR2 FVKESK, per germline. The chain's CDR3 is CASSHPTPRPKSFSGNTIYF. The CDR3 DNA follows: TGTGCCAGCAGCCATCCCACCCCTAGGCCCAAGAGTTTCTCTGGAAACACCATTTATTTT.

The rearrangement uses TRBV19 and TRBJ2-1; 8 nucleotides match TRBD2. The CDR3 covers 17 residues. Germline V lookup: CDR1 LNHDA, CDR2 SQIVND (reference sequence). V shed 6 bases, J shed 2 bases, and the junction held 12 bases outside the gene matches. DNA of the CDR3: TGTGCCAGTAGCTTAAAATTAGCGGGGACTACCTACAATGAGCAGTTCTTC. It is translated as CASSLKLAGTTYNEQFF.

The CDR3 DNA is TGCGCCAGCAGCACTGGACAGGGGATGAACACTGAAGCTTTCTTT. Protein sequence: CASSTGQGMNTEAFF. This chain uses TRBV5-1 with TRBJ1-1; TRBD1 matches 9 bases. The CDR3 consists of 15 residues. CDR1 and CDR2 from the germline V gene are SGHRS and YFSETQ. With 4 bases clipped from V and 0 bases from J, the junction kept 4 bases outside the gene matches.

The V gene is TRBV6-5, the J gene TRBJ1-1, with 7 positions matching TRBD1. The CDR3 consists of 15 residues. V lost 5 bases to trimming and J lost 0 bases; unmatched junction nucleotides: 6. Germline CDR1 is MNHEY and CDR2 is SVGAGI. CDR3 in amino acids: CASSPRGSLNTEAFF. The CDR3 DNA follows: TGTGCCAGCAGTCCCAGGGGGTCACTGAACACTGAAGCTTTCTTT.

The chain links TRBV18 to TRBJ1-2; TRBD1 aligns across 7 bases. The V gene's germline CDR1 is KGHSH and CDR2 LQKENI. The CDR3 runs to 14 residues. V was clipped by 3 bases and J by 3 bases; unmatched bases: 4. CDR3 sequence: CASSPLGTDYGYTF. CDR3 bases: TGTGCCAGCTCACCTTTGGGGACAGACTATGGCTACACCTTC. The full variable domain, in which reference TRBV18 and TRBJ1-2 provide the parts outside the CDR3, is NAGVMQNPRHLVRRRGQEARLRCSPMKGHSHVYWYRQLPEEGLKFMVYLQKENIIDESGMPKERFSAEFPKEGPSILRIQQVVRGDSAAYFCASSPLGTDYGYTFGSGTRLTVV.

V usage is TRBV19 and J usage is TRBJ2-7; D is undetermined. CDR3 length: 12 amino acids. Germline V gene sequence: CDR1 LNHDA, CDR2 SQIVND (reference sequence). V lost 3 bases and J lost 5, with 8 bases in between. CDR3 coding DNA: TGTGCCAGTAGTATGCCGAGCCACGAGCAGTACTTC. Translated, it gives CASSMPSHEQYF.

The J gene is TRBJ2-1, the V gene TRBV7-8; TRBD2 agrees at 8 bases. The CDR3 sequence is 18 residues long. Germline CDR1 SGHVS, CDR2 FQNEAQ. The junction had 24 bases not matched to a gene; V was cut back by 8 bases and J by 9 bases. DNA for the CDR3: TGTGCCAGCGAGGGTGGTGCGAGCGGGGGCTCTCGTGGAGGTGAGCAGTTCTTC. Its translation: CASEGGASGGSRGGEQFF.